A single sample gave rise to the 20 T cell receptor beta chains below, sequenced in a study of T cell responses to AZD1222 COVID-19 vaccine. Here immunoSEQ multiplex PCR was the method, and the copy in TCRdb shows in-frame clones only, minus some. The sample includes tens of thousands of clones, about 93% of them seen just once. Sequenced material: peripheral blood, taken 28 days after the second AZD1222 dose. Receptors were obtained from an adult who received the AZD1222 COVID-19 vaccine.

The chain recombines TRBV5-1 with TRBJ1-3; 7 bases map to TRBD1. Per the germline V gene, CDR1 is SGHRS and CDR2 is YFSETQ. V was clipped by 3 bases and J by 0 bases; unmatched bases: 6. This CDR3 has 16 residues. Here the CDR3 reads CASSSGGTASGNTIYF. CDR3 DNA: TGCGCCAGCAGCTCAGGAGGGACAGCCTCTGGAAACACCATATATTTT.

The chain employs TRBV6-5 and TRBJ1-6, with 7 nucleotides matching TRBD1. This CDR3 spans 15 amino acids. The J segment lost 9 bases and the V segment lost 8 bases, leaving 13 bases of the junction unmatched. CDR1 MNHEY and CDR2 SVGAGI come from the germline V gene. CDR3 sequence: CASGGGQSTGSPLHF. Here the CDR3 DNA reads TGTGCCAGCGGGGGGGGACAGTCGACGGGTTCACCCCTCCACTTT.

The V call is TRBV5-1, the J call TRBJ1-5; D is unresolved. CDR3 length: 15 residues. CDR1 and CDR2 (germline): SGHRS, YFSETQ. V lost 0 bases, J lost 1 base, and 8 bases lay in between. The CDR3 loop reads CASSLGLTSNQPQHF. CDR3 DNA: TGCGCCAGCAGCTTGGGGCTCACCAGCAATCAGCCCCAGCATTTT.

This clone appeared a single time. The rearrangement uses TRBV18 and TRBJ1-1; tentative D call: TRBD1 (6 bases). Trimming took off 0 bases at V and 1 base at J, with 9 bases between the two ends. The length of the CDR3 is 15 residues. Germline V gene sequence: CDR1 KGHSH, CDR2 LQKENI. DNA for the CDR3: TGTGCCAGCTCACCACCGCGGGGGGCGAACACTGAAGCTTTCTTT. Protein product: CASSPPRGANTEAFF.

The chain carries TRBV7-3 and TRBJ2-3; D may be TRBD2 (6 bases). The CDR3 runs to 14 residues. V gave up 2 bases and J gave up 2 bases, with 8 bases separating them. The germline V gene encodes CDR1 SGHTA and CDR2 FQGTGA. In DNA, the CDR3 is TGTGCCAGCAGCTTATGGCGGGACACAGATACGCAGTATTTT. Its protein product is CASSLWRDTDTQYF.

CDR3 in DNA: TGTGCCTGGAAGTTGCAGGGTTCTGGAAACACCATATATTTT. Translation: CAWKLQGSGNTIYF. The chain uses TRBV30 and TRBJ1-3; tentative D call: TRBD1 (5 bases). Germline CDR1 and CDR2: GTSNPN and SVGIG (reference sequence). V was pared by 4 bases and J by 1 base, with 11 bases between. The CDR3 loop spans 14 amino acids.

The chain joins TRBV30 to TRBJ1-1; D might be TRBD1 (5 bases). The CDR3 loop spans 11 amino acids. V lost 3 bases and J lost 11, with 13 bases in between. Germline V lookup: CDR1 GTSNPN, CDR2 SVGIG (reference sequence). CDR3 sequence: CAWRGELGAFF. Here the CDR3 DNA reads TGTGCCTGGAGGGGGGAACTCGGGGCTTTCTTT.

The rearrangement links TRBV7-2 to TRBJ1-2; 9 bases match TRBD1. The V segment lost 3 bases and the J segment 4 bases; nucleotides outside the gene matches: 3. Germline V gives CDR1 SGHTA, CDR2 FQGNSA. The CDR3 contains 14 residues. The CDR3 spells CASSLDRGSYGYTF. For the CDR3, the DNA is TGTGCCAGCAGCTTGGACAGGGGAAGCTATGGCTACACCTTC.

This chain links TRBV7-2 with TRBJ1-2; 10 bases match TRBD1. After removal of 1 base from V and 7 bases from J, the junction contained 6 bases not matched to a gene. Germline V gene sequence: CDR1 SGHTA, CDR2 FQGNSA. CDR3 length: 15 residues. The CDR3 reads CASSLVDRGDGGYTF. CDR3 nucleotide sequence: TGTGCCAGCAGCTTAGTGGACAGGGGGGATGGTGGCTACACCTTC.

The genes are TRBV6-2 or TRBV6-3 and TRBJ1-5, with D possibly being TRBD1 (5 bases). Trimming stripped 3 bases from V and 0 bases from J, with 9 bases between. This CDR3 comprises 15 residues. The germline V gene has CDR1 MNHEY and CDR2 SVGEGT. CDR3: CASSYAGPSNQPQHF. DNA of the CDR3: TGTGCCAGCAGTTATGCGGGGCCTAGCAATCAGCCCCAGCATTTT.

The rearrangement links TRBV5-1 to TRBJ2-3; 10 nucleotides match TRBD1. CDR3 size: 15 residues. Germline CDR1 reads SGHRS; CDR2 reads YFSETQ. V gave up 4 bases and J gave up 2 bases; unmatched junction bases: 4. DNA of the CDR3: TGCGCCAGCAGCGACAGGGGGCTTTCCACAGATACGCAGTATTTT. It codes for CASSDRGLSTDTQYF.

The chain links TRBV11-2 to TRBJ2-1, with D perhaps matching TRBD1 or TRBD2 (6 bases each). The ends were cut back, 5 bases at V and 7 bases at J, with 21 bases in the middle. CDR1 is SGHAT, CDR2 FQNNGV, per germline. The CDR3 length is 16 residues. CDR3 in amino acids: CASSPLRGRGSNEQFF. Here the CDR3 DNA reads TGTGCCAGCAGCCCATTACGGGGGCGCGGTAGTAATGAGCAGTTCTTC.

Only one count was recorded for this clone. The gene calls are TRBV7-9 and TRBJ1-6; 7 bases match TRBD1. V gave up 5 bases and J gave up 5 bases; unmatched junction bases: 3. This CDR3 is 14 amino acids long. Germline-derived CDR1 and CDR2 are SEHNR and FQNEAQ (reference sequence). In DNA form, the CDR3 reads TGTGCCAGCAGCCGGGGGACAGATAATTCACCCCTCCACTTT. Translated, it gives CASSRGTDNSPLHF.

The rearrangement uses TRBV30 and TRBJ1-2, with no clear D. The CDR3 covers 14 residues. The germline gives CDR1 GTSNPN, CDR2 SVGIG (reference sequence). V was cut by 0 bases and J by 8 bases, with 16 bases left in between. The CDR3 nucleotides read TGTGCCTGGAGTGTAAAGGGCACTTGGGGAGGCTACACCTTC. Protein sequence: CAWSVKGTWGGYTF.

This CDR3 reads CASSFGHPEQYF. The CDR3 region has the DNA TGTGCCAGCAGTTTTGGACACCCCGAGCAGTACTTC. The chain carries TRBV5-5 and TRBJ2-7; perhaps TRBD1 as D (5 bases). The CDR3 spans 12 residues. V dropped 5 bases and J dropped 6 bases, with 12 bases sitting between them. CDR1 and CDR2 from the germline V gene are SGHKS and YYEKEE (reference sequence).

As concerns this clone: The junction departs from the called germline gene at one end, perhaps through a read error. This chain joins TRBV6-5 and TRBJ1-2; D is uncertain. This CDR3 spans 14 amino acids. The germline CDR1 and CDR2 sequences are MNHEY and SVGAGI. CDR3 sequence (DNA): TGTGCCACCAGTCGGGAGGAGGGTTTCTATGGCTACACCTTC. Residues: CATSREEGFYGYTF.

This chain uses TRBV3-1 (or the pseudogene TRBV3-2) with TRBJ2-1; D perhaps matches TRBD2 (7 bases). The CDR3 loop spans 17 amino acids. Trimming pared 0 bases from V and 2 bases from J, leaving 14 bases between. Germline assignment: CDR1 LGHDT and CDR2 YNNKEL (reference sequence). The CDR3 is CASSQDGGGGAYNEQFF. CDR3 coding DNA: TGTGCCAGCAGCCAAGATGGGGGCGGGGGTGCCTACAATGAGCAGTTCTTC.

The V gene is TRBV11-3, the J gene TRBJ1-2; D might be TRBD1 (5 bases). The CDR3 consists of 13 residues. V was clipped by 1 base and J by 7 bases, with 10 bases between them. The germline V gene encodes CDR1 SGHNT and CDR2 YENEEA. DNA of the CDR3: TGTGCCAGCAGCTTAGGGGGGTTATCTGGCTACACCTTC. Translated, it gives CASSLGGLSGYTF.

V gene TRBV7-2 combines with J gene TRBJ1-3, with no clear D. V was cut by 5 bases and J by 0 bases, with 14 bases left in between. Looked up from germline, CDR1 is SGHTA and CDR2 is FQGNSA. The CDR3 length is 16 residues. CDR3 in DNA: TGTGCCAGCAGCCAGTTTACGGGAGGCTCTGGAAACACCATATATTTT. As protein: CASSQFTGGSGNTIYF.

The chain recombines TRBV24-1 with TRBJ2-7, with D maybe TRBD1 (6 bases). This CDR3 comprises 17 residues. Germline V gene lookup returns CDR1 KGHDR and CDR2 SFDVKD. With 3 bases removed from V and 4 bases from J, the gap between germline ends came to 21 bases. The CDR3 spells CATSDPRPGTLLYEQYF. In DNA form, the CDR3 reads TGTGCCACCAGTGATCCCCGCCCCGGGACATTATTGTACGAGCAGTACTTC.